This T cell receptor beta chain was recovered during a study of shared clonotypes between healthy human individuals (dated by TCRdb to between 2020 and 2021). The study in broad terms: A couple of women and three men aged 18 to 49 years were included in the cohort. The study deeply sequenced blood TCR repertoires of five healthy adults to estimate repertoire size and the extent of clonotype sharing between individuals. Per donor, three plates each were used for CD4 naive and CD4 memory, two for CD8 naive, and one for CD8 memory. Different laboratories and diverse techniques were used to prepare libraries and sequence TCR repertoires, to increase sequencing depth and limit assay-specific biases. Each donor's leukapheresis produced roughly between roughly 0.85 and 10 billion PBMCs.

Donors were healthy HIV-negative adults with no recently reported acute infections or vaccinations. Only Caucasian adults living in Nashville, Tennessee, USA were represented among the donors. CD4+ T cells were enriched by magnetic negative selection, after which naive cells were positively selected on CD45RA and the negative fraction was taken as the memory subset. Blood was collected by leukapheresis, and PBMCs were isolated by Ficoll-Histopaque density gradient centrifugation and then cryopreserved in liquid nitrogen vapor phase. Analytical flow cytometry was used to check the purity and quantity of each magnetically sorted T cell population. Genomic DNA was isolated from every sorted fraction and measured by UV absorbance on a Nanodrop 2000c. Note on this clone: Its cognate antigen has yet to be identified. Per-base quality was not reported, and no clone a single base away is much larger than it.

V ends up 0 bases short and J 11 bases short, with an unmatched junction base count of 4. CDR1 and CDR2, looked up from the germline V gene, are MGHRA and YSYEKL. From cysteine to phenylalanine, the CDR3 is 13 amino acids long. The kept DNA is CDR3 alone, 39 bases in frame from the first base. General conclusions and limits of the study: Because the study included a small number of donors, the genetic and exposure-history diversity represented was limited. Larger estimated clonotype richness was generally found for naive subsets than for memory subsets. Based on pairwise subsampling, the degree of clonotype sharing among donors was expected to be affected by sequencing depth. Sharing across a handful of donors was observed for approximately 4.6% of naive CD4, 3.5% of naive CD8, roughly 2.3% of memory CD4, and 0.4% of memory CD8 clonotypes. Sampling was restricted to blood, and TCR repertoires in tissues likely differ from the TCR repertoires found in blood. Clonotypes shared by all four sorted-subset donors showed higher generation probabilities than non-shared clonotypes. Rarefaction of sorted-subset datasets indicated incomplete sequencing despite the large sequencing depth.

TCR CDR3 regions were amplified from genomic DNA by multiplex PCR using the deep immunoSEQ assay. For each cell subset, the extracted genomic DNA was distributed evenly across all wells of several immunoSEQ 96-well plates, and each plate served as one replicate. For sorted subsets, 200 ng of genomic DNA, equivalent to roughly 33,000 T cell genomes, went into each replicate PCR. Purified libraries were measured with a Qubit 3.0 fluorometer, size-checked on a Bioanalyzer 2100, and measured again with the KAPA Library Quantification kit. A separate single-read 150-cycle Illumina NextSeq 550 flow cell was used to sequence each immunoSEQ 96-well plate. From the authors' description of their analysis: Because only junctional sequences without quality scores were contained in the immunoSEQ output, filtering matching that applied to full-length reads could not be performed. Sequences were annotated with PyIR, a Python wrapper for IgBLAST v1.9, and V/J genes and CDR3 were assigned using IMGT germline references. Reads were filtered out if the reads had weak V/J assignments (E-value above 1e-6), no CDR3, stop codons, out-of-frame junctions, or ambiguous translated residues. V3J clonotypes were defined as sequences sharing the same inferred V gene, J gene, and CDR3 amino acid sequence. Percentage overlap between repertoires was computed as shared unique clonotypes divided by the size of the smaller repertoire. Three approaches were used to assess repertoire richness: RTK rarefaction, the Chao1 estimator, and Recon v2.1 estimates of unobserved clonotypes. OLGA was used to compute generation probabilities for all TCRbeta clonotypes that the gDNA method yielded from a few donors. TCRdb mirrors the immuneACCESS table, restricted to in-frame sequences. Some clones are absent from its copies; in checked studies, under half trace to an unresolved V gene, and the reason for the others is unknown. Clone size and the V and J calls come from that table; the DNA yielded D and trimming. Across this sample there are more than 2 million clones, with 85% to 95% seen only once. The top ten clones comprise roughly 0.13% of the sample.

This clonotype was sampled from a man younger than 35 in good health. The receptor chain draws on TRBV4-1 and TRBJ2-3; TRBD2 matches 8 bases in the middle. Specimen: naive CD4+ T cells sorted from blood. The cell subset or site tag for this specimen amounts to: CD45RA+ positively selected. The CDR3 corresponds to CASSQESTSGQYF. The nucleotide sequence reads as follows: TGCGCCAGCAGCCAAGAGTCAACTAGCGGGCAGTATTTT.